A single sample gave rise to the 20 T cell receptor beta chains below, sequenced in a study of control samples from healthy donors and cancer patients. The assay was immunoSEQ multiplex PCR, and TCRdb's table has in-frame clones only and misses some. The table lists about 150,000 clones, about 94% of them singletons. Sample: blood. The source is a middle-aged man in good health.

This chain connects TRBV18 to TRBJ1-1; D is unclear. Germline CDR1 KGHSH, CDR2 LQKENI. The V and J ends lost 4 bases and 1 base respectively, with 7 bases between them. The CDR3 runs 13 residues. CDR3 DNA sequence: TGTGCCAGCTCACTAAAAACGAACACTGAAGCTTTCTTT. It encodes CASSLKTNTEAFF.

The chain recombines TRBV27 with TRBJ1-5; no firm D call. Trimming shortened V by 0 bases and J by 5 bases, and 5 bases separated the two germline ends. The CDR3 is 13 residues long. Germline assignment: CDR1 MNHEY and CDR2 SMNVEV (reference sequence). The CDR3 reads CASSLSMDQPQHF. CDR3 nucleotide sequence: TGTGCCAGCAGTTTATCGATGGATCAGCCCCAGCATTTT.

This chain joins TRBV6-6 and TRBJ2-7; 8 bases fit TRBD1. CDR1 is MNHNY, CDR2 SVGAGI, per germline (reference sequence). After removal of 2 bases from V and 3 bases from J, the junction contained 6 bases not matched to a gene. The CDR3 is made up of 15 amino acids. CDR3 sequence: CASSYPTGAYYEQYF. The CDR3, as DNA: TGTGCCAGCAGTTACCCGACAGGGGCTTACTACGAGCAGTACTTC.

This chain connects TRBV6-6 to TRBJ1-2; possibly TRBD1 for D (5 bases). The CDR3 has 12 residues. Per germline, CDR1 MNHNY and CDR2 SVGAGI (reference sequence). The germline V and J ends were trimmed by 0 bases and 8 bases, with 7 bases remaining between them. The CDR3 sequence: CASSYSGDGYTF. For the CDR3, the DNA is TGTGCCAGCAGTTACTCAGGGGACGGCTACACCTTC.

The rearrangement joins TRBV7-9 to TRBJ1-5, with 7 bases matching TRBD1. The V gene end was trimmed by 2 bases and the J gene end by 6 bases; junction bases not matched to a gene: 1. Germline V gives CDR1 SEHNR, CDR2 FQNEAQ (reference sequence). This CDR3 comprises 13 residues. CDR3 nucleotide sequence: TGTGCCAGCAGCTTACAGGGGGGTCAGCCCCAGCATTTT. Amino acid sequence: CASSLQGGQPQHF.

V usage is TRBV2 and J usage is TRBJ1-5, with D maybe TRBD1 (6 bases). V shed 3 bases and J shed 7 bases, with 16 bases lying between them. The germline V gene encodes CDR1 SNHLY and CDR2 FYNNEI. This CDR3 has 15 amino acids. CDR3 residues: CASSDPDRGGQPQHF. CDR3 bases: TGTGCCAGCAGTGACCCAGACCGAGGGGGACAGCCCCAGCATTTT.

The CDR3 is CASSGLRQGTDTQYF. CDR3 nucleotide sequence: TGTGCCAGCTCAGGCCTCCGACAGGGGACAGATACGCAGTATTTT. The chain joins TRBV18 to TRBJ2-3; 8 bases fit TRBD1. The CDR3 sequence is 15 residues long. V lost 5 bases and J lost 3; bases outside the gene matches: 7. Germline assignment: CDR1 KGHSH and CDR2 LQKENI.

The V gene is TRBV6-5, the J gene TRBJ1-1; the D gene is possibly TRBD1 (6 bases). The V end lost 1 base, the J end lost 3 bases, and 9 bases lay between the germline ends. Germline V gives CDR1 MNHEY, CDR2 SVGAGI. CDR3 length equals 14 residues. The CDR3 nucleotides read TGTGCCAGCAGTTACTATCGGGGGCACACTGAAGCTTTCTTT. Residues: CASSYYRGHTEAFF.

This clone was found a few times. The chain employs TRBV6-5 and TRBJ1-2; maybe TRBD1 (5 bases). The V end lost 8 bases, the J end lost 6 bases, and 13 bases lay between the germline ends. The CDR3 is 12 amino acids. The germline gives CDR1 MNHEY, CDR2 SVGAGI. CDR3 sequence reads: CASRGPKNGYTF. As DNA, the CDR3 is TGTGCCAGCCGGGGACCTAAAAATGGCTACACCTTC.

This chain links TRBV7-9 with TRBJ1-5, with a possible D match to TRBD1 (5 bases). This CDR3 region has 14 residues. Trimming shortened V by 2 bases and J by 5 bases, and 10 bases separated the two germline ends. Germline values: CDR1 SEHNR, CDR2 FQNEAQ (reference sequence). CDR3 sequence reads: CASSLSGSHQPQHF. In DNA form, the CDR3 reads TGTGCCAGCAGCTTATCAGGGTCCCATCAGCCCCAGCATTTT.

This CDR3 is CATDRGWNTEAFF. The CDR3, as DNA: TGTGCCACCGACAGGGGATGGAACACTGAAGCTTTCTTT. The rearrangement links TRBV19 to TRBJ1-1; 8 positions match TRBD1. V shed 10 bases and J 1 base; nucleotides not matched to a gene: 5. The CDR3 is 13 residues long. Germline V gives CDR1 LNHDA, CDR2 SQIVND (reference sequence). Together with reference TRBV19 and TRBJ1-1, the CDR3 gives the full variable domain: DGGITQSPKYLFRKEGQNVTLSCEQNLNHDAMYWYRQDPGQGLRLIYYSQIVNDFQKGDIAEGYSVSREKKESFPLTVTSAQKNPTAFYLCATDRGWNTEAFFGQGTRLTVV.

This clone was recorded once. V is TRBV5-1 and J is TRBJ2-1; D gene uncertain. CDR3 length: 13 residues. Trimming left V 1 base short and J 3 bases short, with 5 bases between. The V gene's germline CDR1 is SGHRS and CDR2 YFSETQ. The CDR3 protein is CASSLSGYNEQFF. The CDR3 DNA follows: TGCGCCAGCAGCTTGTCGGGCTACAATGAGCAGTTCTTC. Filled out from reference TRBV5-1 and TRBJ2-1, the complete variable domain reads KAGVTQTPRYLIKTRGQQVTLSCSPISGHRSVSWYQQTPGQGLQFLFEYFSETQRNKGNFPGRFSGRQFSNSRSEMNVSTLELGDSALYLCASSLSGYNEQFFGPGTRLTVL.

This clone was seen more than once but under ten times. This chain connects TRBV12-3 or TRBV12-4 to TRBJ2-1, with D tentatively TRBD1 or TRBD2 (5 bases each). The CDR3 contains 13 residues. V was pared by 2 bases and J by 9 bases, with 11 bases between. For the CDR3, the DNA is TGTGCCAGCAGTTTAACCAAGGGGACTGAGCAGTTCTTC. Translated, it gives CASSLTKGTEQFF.

The chain couples TRBV7-2 to TRBJ1-6; a possible D gene is TRBD1 (5 bases). V was pared by 5 bases and J by 4 bases, with 9 bases between. CDR3 length equals 14 residues. Germline CDR1 and CDR2: SGHTA and FQGNSA. DNA for the CDR3: TGTGCCAGCAGCCTTAGGGGATATAATTCACCCCTCCACTTT. It encodes CASSLRGYNSPLHF.

J is TRBJ1-3 and V is TRBV7-9; weak D call: TRBD1 (5 bases). This CDR3 is built from 17 residues. The V end lost 5 bases, the J end lost 0 bases, and 17 bases lay between the germline ends. The germline V gene has CDR1 SEHNR and CDR2 FQNEAQ (reference sequence). The DNA of the CDR3 is TGTGCCAGCAGCCCAGGCCTTATCGGGGGCTCTGGAAACACCATATATTTT. Residues: CASSPGLIGGSGNTIYF.

The J gene is TRBJ1-2, the V gene TRBV7-2; 8 bases are shared with TRBD1. Trimming at V came to 2 bases and at J to 4 bases, leaving 6 bases not matched to a gene. The CDR3 has 15 residues. CDR1 and CDR2 from the germline V gene are SGHTA and FQGNSA. The CDR3 protein is CASSLTWQGAYGYTF. The CDR3 nucleotides are TGTGCCAGCAGCTTAACCTGGCAGGGGGCCTATGGCTACACCTTC.

This clone was seen only once. The rearrangement uses TRBV18 and TRBJ2-7; D perhaps matches TRBD2 (5 bases). The germline V gene encodes CDR1 KGHSH and CDR2 LQKENI. The CDR3 covers 15 residues. Trimming removed 6 bases at V and 4 bases at J, with 19 bases between. CDR3 nucleotide sequence: TGTGCCAGCTCGGTTTCCCGCGAGGGTGCGTACGAGCAGTACTTC. Translated, it gives CASSVSREGAYEQYF.

The chain uses TRBV5-5 and TRBJ2-1, with D unclear. This CDR3 is built from 16 residues. Germline-derived CDR1 and CDR2 are SGHKS and YYEKEE (reference sequence). Deletions cut 0 bases from V and 4 bases from J, with 14 bases between. The CDR3 DNA sequence: TGTGCCAGCAGCTTGGGAGGCCTGCGCAGGTACAATGAGCAGTTCTTC. This gives the protein CASSLGGLRRYNEQFF. Variable domain in full (rest from reference TRBV5-5 and TRBJ2-1): DAGVTQSPTHLIKTRGQQVTLRCSPISGHKSVSWYQQVLGQGPQFIFQYYEKEERGRGNFPDRFSARQFPNYSSELNVNALLLGDSALYLCASSLGGLRRYNEQFFGPGTRLTVL.

The CDR3 sequence is CASSYSGRDLYEQYF. The DNA for the CDR3 is TGTGCCAGCAGTTACTCTGGCAGGGACCTCTACGAGCAGTACTTC. The rearrangement joins TRBV6-2 or TRBV6-3 to TRBJ2-7; perhaps D is TRBD1 or TRBD2 (5 bases each). V was trimmed by 0 bases and J by 3 bases, leaving 12 bases between them. Germline V gene data show CDR1 as MNHEY and CDR2 as SVGEGT. The CDR3 runs to 15 residues.

The J gene is TRBJ1-6, the V gene TRBV30; D perhaps matches TRBD1 (5 bases). Trimming shortened V by 0 bases and J by 10 bases, and 13 bases separated the two germline ends. Germline CDR1 GTSNPN, CDR2 SVGIG (reference sequence). The CDR3 totals 14 residues. CDR3 DNA: TGTGCCTGGAGTGTATTAGGGACGCGATCACCCCTCCACTTT. It specifies CAWSVLGTRSPLHF. Full variable domain (outside the CDR3, taken from reference TRBV30 and TRBJ1-6): SQTIHQWPATLVQPVGSPLSLECTVEGTSNPNLYWYRQAAGRGLQLLFYSVGIGQISSEVPQNLSASRPQDRQFILSSKKLLLSDSGFYLCAWSVLGTRSPLHFGNGTRLTVT.